This TCR beta chain was sequenced during a study of blood T cell repertoires in COVID-19. Clones were read by immunoSEQ multiplex PCR, and TCRdb kept only the in-frame ones, dropping some. Of some 150,000 clones in the sample, around nine tenths are singletons; the top ten hold around 8.3%. The CDR3 loop spans 14 amino acids. Germline CDR1 is MDHEN and CDR2 is SYDVKM. V dropped 3 bases and J dropped 4 bases, with 13 bases sitting between them. Sequencing was carried out using peripheral blood. The TCR was taken from a woman between 50 and 59 years old with active or convalescent COVID-19. This chain connects TRBV28 to TRBJ2-7; the D gene is possibly TRBD2 (6 bases). DNA of the CDR3: TGTGCCAGCAGTTTCGGGGCGGGAACGTACGAGCAGTACTTC. Translation: CASSFGAGTYEQYF. Based on the CDR3 plus reference TRBV28 and TRBJ2-7, the full variable domain is DVKVTQSSRYLVKRTGEKVFLECVQDMDHENMFWYRQDPGLGLRLIYFSYDVKMKEKGDIPEGYSVSREKKERFSLILESASTNQTSMYLCASSFGAGTYEQYFGPGTRLTVT.